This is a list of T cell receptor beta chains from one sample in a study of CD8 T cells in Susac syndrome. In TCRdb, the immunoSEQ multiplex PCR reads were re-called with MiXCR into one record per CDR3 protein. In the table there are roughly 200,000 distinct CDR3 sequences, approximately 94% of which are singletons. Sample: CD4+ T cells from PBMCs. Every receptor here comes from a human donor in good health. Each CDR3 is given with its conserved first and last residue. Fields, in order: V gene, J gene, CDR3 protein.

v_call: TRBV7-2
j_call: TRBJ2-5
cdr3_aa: CASSFGLETQYF

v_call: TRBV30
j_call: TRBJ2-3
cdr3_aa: CAWSTGEGTDTQYF

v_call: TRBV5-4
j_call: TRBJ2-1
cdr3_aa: CASSSDYRIYNEQFF

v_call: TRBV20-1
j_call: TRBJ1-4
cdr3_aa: CSAPDVGESNEKLFF

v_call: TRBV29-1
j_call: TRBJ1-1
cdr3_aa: CSADRQGGNTEAFF

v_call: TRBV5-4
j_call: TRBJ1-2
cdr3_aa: CASSDGQGKVAYTF

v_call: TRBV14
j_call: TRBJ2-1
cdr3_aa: CASSLERATYNEQFF

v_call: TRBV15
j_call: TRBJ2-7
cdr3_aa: CATSRDSAREQYF

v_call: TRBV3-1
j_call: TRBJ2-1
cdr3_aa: CASSQTRSFNEQFF

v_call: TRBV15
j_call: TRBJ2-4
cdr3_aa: CATSRQTLNIQYF

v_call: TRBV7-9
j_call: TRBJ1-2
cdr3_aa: CASSLGTGKGGYTF

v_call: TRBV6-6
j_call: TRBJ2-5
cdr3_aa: CASSSSQGATQYF

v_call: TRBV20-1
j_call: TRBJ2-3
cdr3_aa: CSVRGSPDTQYF

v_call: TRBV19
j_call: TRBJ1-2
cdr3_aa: CASSPRGRLYGYTF

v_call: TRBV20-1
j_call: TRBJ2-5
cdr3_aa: CSAREYGTGKETQYF

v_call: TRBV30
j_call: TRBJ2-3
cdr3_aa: CAWSEGADTQYF

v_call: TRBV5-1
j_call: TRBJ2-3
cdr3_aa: CASSLLGTSGSTDTQYF

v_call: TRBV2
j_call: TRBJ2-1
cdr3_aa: CASNPGTQNNEQFF

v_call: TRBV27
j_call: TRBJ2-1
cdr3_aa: CASSSHNEQFF

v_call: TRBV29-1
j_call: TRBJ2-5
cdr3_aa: CSAGIETQYF

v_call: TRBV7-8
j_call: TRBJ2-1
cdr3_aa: CASSDLTSGSNEQFF

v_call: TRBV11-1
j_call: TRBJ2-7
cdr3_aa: CASSSQGGEQYF

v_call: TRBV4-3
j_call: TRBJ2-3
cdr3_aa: CASSHDTSGRGDTQYF

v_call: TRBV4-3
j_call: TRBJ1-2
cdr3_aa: CASSPMIVGSGYTF

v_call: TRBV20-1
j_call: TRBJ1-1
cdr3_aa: CSARGGNTEAFF

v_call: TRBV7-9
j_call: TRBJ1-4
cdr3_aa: CASSTDRDAEKLFF

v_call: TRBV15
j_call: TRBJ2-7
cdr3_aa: CATSRAGTATYEQYF

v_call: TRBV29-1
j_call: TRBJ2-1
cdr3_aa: CSVPGQYNEQFF